The next 11 T cell receptor beta chains were all read from a single sample in a study of beta chain features in type 1 diabetes. Overall study findings and caveats: Among all four CD4+ subsets, Type 1 diabetes patients had TCRB CDR3s that were moderately but significantly shorter.

Which antigens these TCRs recognize remains unknown. Every bit of the isolated RNA underwent reverse transcription, so sequencing read expressed TCRB transcripts. The assay was immunoSEQ multiplex PCR, and TCRdb's table has in-frame clones only and misses some. The sample consists of around 240,000 clones, 16% of them appearing once. Source material: naive CD4+ T cells from blood. Source of these receptors: a young man with type 1 diabetes.

The chain uses TRBV29-1 and TRBJ2-5; no clear D gene. Trimming removed 8 bases at V and 3 bases at J, with 16 bases between. From germline, CDR1 is SQVTM and CDR2 ANQGSEA. CDR3 size: 13 residues. This chain's CDR3 is CSSNRGREETQYF. The CDR3 DNA reads as TGCAGCTCCAACCGTGGACGGGAAGAGACCCAGTACTTC.

The table lists this clone with a few counts. The rearrangement links TRBV18 to TRBJ2-7, with 8 bases aligning to TRBD1. V was clipped by 4 bases and J by 0 bases; unmatched bases: 5. The CDR3 is made up of 15 amino acids. The germline CDR1 and CDR2 sequences are KGHSH and LQKENI. The CDR3 region is CASSLDRDRSYEQYF. The CDR3 DNA reads TGTGCCAGCTCACTGGACAGGGATCGCTCCTACGAGCAGTACTTC.

The chain carries TRBV13 and TRBJ2-7; D may be TRBD1 or TRBD2 (5 bases each). Germline assignment: CDR1 PRHDT and CDR2 FYEKMQ (reference sequence). With 0 bases removed from V and 0 bases from J, the gap between germline ends came to 15 bases. This CDR3 comprises 17 residues. The CDR3 sequence is CASSLGLVGTSSYEQYF. Here the CDR3 DNA reads TGTGCCAGCAGCTTAGGCTTAGTCGGGACGAGCTCCTACGAGCAGTACTTC. The full variable domain, in which reference TRBV13 and TRBJ2-7 provide the parts outside the CDR3, is AAGVIQSPRHLIKEKRETATLKCYPIPRHDTVYWYQQGPGQDPQFLISFYEKMQSDKGSIPDRFSAQQFSDYHSELNMSSLELGDSALYFCASSLGLVGTSSYEQYFGPGTRLTVT.

The chain has TRBV27 and TRBJ2-3; 10 bases align to TRBD2. The CDR3 spans 16 residues. Germline values: CDR1 MNHEY, CDR2 SMNVEV (reference sequence). The V and J ends lost 6 bases and 7 bases, in that order; junction bases with no gene match: 13. The CDR3 protein is CASSPTSGAIRNTQYF. DNA for the CDR3: TGTGCCAGCAGCCCCACTAGCGGGGCGATCAGAAATACGCAGTATTTT.

This rearrangement joins TRBV30 to TRBJ1-3; the D gene is possibly TRBD1 (6 bases). This CDR3 comprises 13 residues. The V end was cut by 4 bases, the J end by 2 bases, with 9 bases between. Per the germline V gene, CDR1 is GTSNPN and CDR2 is SVGIG (reference sequence). CDR3 loop: CAWTWGPGNTIYF. CDR3 nucleotides: TGTGCCTGGACATGGGGGCCTGGAAACACCATATATTTT.

The chain joins TRBV9 to TRBJ2-2; D may correspond to TRBD1 or TRBD2 (5 bases each). Trimming removed 4 bases at V and 6 bases at J, with 13 bases between. The CDR3 length is 14 residues. CDR1 and CDR2 from the germline V gene are SGDLS and YYNGEE. The CDR3 bases are TGTGCCAGCAGCATCCGAGAGGGACCCGGGGAGCTGTTTTTT. Protein product: CASSIREGPGELFF.

Only a few counts were recorded for this clone. This chain links TRBV23-1 with TRBJ2-7; the D call may be TRBD1 or TRBD2 (6 bases each). TRBV23-1 is recorded as an ORF, its role being uncertain. The CDR3 sequence is 14 residues long. Between the trimmed V and J ends, which lost 8 bases and 9 bases, there was a span of 23 bases. CDR3 amino acids: CASLSGGLPSSQYF. The CDR3 DNA sequence: TGCGCCAGCCTCTCTGGGGGGCTACCCTCGTCGCAGTACTTC.

The chain combines TRBV29-1 with TRBJ2-3; D is ambiguous. CDR1 is SQVTM and CDR2 is ANQGSEA in the germline V gene. The CDR3 has 13 residues. The germline V and J ends were trimmed by 7 bases and 2 bases, with 13 bases remaining between them. Written as DNA, the CDR3 is TGCAGCGCCTTGCGCAGAGACACAGATACGCAGTATTTT. Translating gives CSALRRDTDTQYF.

This clone was recorded a few times. This CDR3 reads CASRGTGTSSYNEQFF. CDR3 bases: TGTGCCAGTAGGGGGACAGGGACAAGCTCCTACAATGAGCAGTTCTTC. The genes are TRBV19 and TRBJ2-1; 9 bases fit TRBD1. CDR3 length: 16 amino acids. J gave up 0 bases and V 6 bases, and 6 bases lay outside the gene matches. CDR1 and CDR2 from the germline V gene are LNHDA and SQIVND (reference sequence).

This clone was seen a few times. The chain is built from TRBV30 and TRBJ1-1; D not certain. The CDR3 length is 13 residues. Germline CDR1 reads GTSNPN; CDR2 reads SVGIG (reference sequence). Trimming cost V 3 bases and J 0 bases, with 8 bases left between them. The CDR3 protein is CAWSIDMNTEAFF. The CDR3 DNA follows: TGTGCCTGGAGCATTGACATGAACACTGAAGCTTTCTTT. Complete variable domain (other parts from reference TRBV30 and TRBJ1-1): SQTIHQWPATLVQPVGSPLSLECTVEGTSNPNLYWYRQAAGRGLQLLFYSVGIGQISSEVPQNLSASRPQDRQFILSSKKLLLSDSGFYLCAWSIDMNTEAFFGQGTRLTVV.

This clone was counted a few times. The rearrangement links TRBV7-9 to TRBJ2-2, with 8 nucleotides matching TRBD2. Germline CDR1 and CDR2: SEHNR and FQNEAQ (reference sequence). This CDR3 comprises 14 residues. Trimming removed 5 bases from V and 7 bases from J; junction bases left unmatched: 6. DNA for the CDR3: TGTGCCAGCAGCCAACGGGAGGGCCACGGGGAGCTGTTTTTT. It encodes CASSQREGHGELFF. Filled out from reference TRBV7-9 and TRBJ2-2, the complete variable domain reads DTGVSQNPRHKITKRGQNVTFRCDPISEHNRLYWYRQTLGQGPEFLTYFQNEAQLEKSRLLSDRFSAERPKGSFSTLEIQRTEQGDSAMYLCASSQREGHGELFFGEGSRLTVL.